Listed here is a single TCR beta chain. With 60 Vbeta and 13 Jbeta primers, the PCR was carried out. The data were produced by immunoSEQ multiplex PCR, yet TCRdb's version contains in-frame clones alone and is incomplete. The data contain 130,000 to 150,000 clones, roughly 80% of them singletons. The CDR3 runs 15 residues. Germline assignment: CDR1 LNHDA and CDR2 SQIVND (reference sequence). Unmatched junction bases numbered 7, after V lost 3 bases and J lost 5 bases. The sample is drawn from a study of cytomegalovirus exposure and HLA in healthy donors. The receptor comes from a man between 40 and 49 years old in good health and CMV-seropositive. The sample comprised PBMCs. V is TRBV19 and J is TRBJ1-5; 7 bases line up with TRBD1. CDR3 DNA sequence: TGTGCCAGTAGTATTGGACAGGCAGTTGATCAGCCCCAGCATTTT. Residues: CASSIGQAVDQPQHF.